Presented here are 20 T cell receptor beta chains from one specimen sequenced in a study of blood T cell repertoires in COVID-19. Some clones are missing from TCRdb's copy, which holds only in-frame ones; the method was immunoSEQ multiplex PCR. The table has 250,000 to 300,000 clones, about 89% seen once. The sequenced sample was peripheral blood. Every receptor here comes from a middle-aged woman who had recovered from COVID-19.

This clone showed up just once. The chain recombines TRBV7-6 with TRBJ2-1; 13 bases align to TRBD2. After removal of 5 bases from V and 6 bases from J, the junction contained 4 bases not matched to a gene. CDR1 SGHVS and CDR2 FNYEAQ come from the germline V gene. This CDR3 is 15 amino acids long. DNA of the CDR3: TGTGCCAGCAGCCTCGGACTAGCGGGGGTCAATGAGCAGTTCTTC. Its protein is CASSLGLAGVNEQFF.

This chain connects TRBV19 to TRBJ2-3; D may be TRBD1 (6 bases). Germline loops: CDR1 LNHDA, CDR2 SQIVND (reference sequence). Trimming cost V 4 bases and J 7 bases, with 18 bases left between them. CDR3 size: 15 residues. CDR3 in amino acids: CASSRRYRETNTQYF. The CDR3 nucleotides read TGTGCCAGTAGTAGGCGCTACAGGGAAACGAATACGCAGTATTTT.

This rearrangement joins TRBV7-9 to TRBJ1-1; possible D gene TRBD1, 6 bases. Germline-derived CDR1 and CDR2 are SEHNR and FQNEAQ (reference sequence). V shed 3 bases and J shed 2 bases, with 13 bases lying between them. This CDR3 region has 15 residues. CDR3: CASSFPRTANTEAFF. The CDR3 region has the DNA TGTGCCAGCAGCTTTCCTAGGACAGCTAACACTGAAGCTTTCTTT.

The CDR3 DNA reads as TGCGCCAGTCAGGGCGACTGGACTGAAGCTTTCTTT. Protein product: CASQGDWTEAFF. The rearrangement uses TRBV4-1 and TRBJ1-1, with D tentatively TRBD1 (5 bases). With 9 bases removed from V and 5 bases from J, the gap between germline ends came to 13 bases. CDR3 size: 12 residues. Per the germline V gene, CDR1 is MGHRA and CDR2 is YSYEKL.

This chain links TRBV5-1 with TRBJ2-5, with a tentative D call TRBD2 (5 bases). The CDR3 is made up of 14 amino acids. The V and J ends lost 0 bases and 2 bases respectively, with 8 bases between them. Germline V CDR1 and CDR2: SGHRS, YFSETQ. In DNA form, the CDR3 reads TGCGCCAGCAGCTTGGAACCGGGACAAGAGACCCAGTACTTC. This codes for CASSLEPGQETQYF.

This chain connects TRBV5-6 to TRBJ1-2; no definite D call. Trimming stripped 0 bases from V and 8 bases from J, with 11 bases between. This CDR3 has 13 amino acids. The germline CDR1 and CDR2 sequences are SGHDT and YYEEEE. The CDR3 region has the DNA TGTGCCAGCAGCTTGGAACCGGGTTGGGGCTACACCTTC. It yields the protein CASSLEPGWGYTF.

V is TRBV6-6 and J is TRBJ1-2; the D gene is possibly TRBD1 (6 bases). From germline, CDR1 is MNHNY and CDR2 SVGAGI (reference sequence). CDR3 length: 14 amino acids. V was clipped by 2 bases and J by 2 bases, with 9 bases between them. The CDR3 coding sequence is TGTGCCAGCAGTTACGCCGACAGGAACTATGGCTACACCTTC. Protein product: CASSYADRNYGYTF.

The chain joins TRBV5-8 to TRBJ1-2; possible D gene TRBD1, 6 bases. Trimming stripped 3 bases from V and 3 bases from J, with 12 bases between. The CDR3 extends over 14 amino acids. Germline V gives CDR1 SGHTS, CDR2 YDEGEE. CDR3 region: CASSWTDSDYGYTF. In DNA form, the CDR3 reads TGTGCCAGCAGCTGGACAGACAGTGACTATGGCTACACCTTC.

The genes are TRBV9 and TRBJ2-5; 9 bases fit TRBD1. The J segment lost 4 bases and the V segment lost 6 bases, leaving 10 bases of the junction unmatched. In germline, CDR1 is SGDLS, CDR2 YYNGEE. This CDR3 region has 15 residues. CDR3 nucleotide sequence: TGTGCCAGCACCCGTCCACAGGGGGCAGGAGAGACCCAGTACTTC. Translation gives CASTRPQGAGETQYF.

The rearrangement links TRBV19 to TRBJ2-3; 15 bases are shared with TRBD2. V was pared by 4 bases and J by 1 base, with 9 bases of the junction left unmatched. CDR1 is LNHDA and CDR2 is SQIVND in the germline V gene (reference sequence). The length of the CDR3 is 19 residues. As DNA, the CDR3 is TGTGCCAGTAGTAGGAGTAGGACTAGCGGGGGGGCCGGCACAGATACGCAGTATTTT. Residues: CASSRSRTSGGAGTDTQYF.

The gene calls are TRBV19 and TRBJ1-2; 7 bases map to TRBD1. This CDR3 is 16 amino acids long. V shed 5 bases and J 0 bases; nucleotides not matched to a gene: 9. Germline values: CDR1 LNHDA, CDR2 SQIVND (reference sequence). The CDR3 sequence is CASSRGRQGANYGYTF. The CDR3 DNA reads as TGTGCCAGTAGTCGGGGCAGGCAGGGGGCTAACTATGGCTACACCTTC.

The V gene is TRBV13, the J gene TRBJ2-3; unclear D gene. CDR1 and CDR2 from the germline V gene are PRHDT and FYEKMQ (reference sequence). V gave up 0 bases and J gave up 0 bases, with 7 bases separating them. This CDR3 has 15 residues. This CDR3 reads CASSLGTPSTDTQYF. The CDR3 nucleotides are TGTGCCAGCAGCTTAGGGACACCCAGCACAGATACGCAGTATTTT.

Notes on this clone: This sample includes further DNA sequences coding for the same CDR3. V and J are TRBV12-3 or TRBV12-4 and TRBJ2-5; D gene unclear. The V and J ends lost 6 bases and 3 bases respectively, with 5 bases between them. This CDR3 is 11 amino acids long. CDR3 nucleotides: TGTGCCAGCAGCCGGGAAGAGACCCAGTACTTC. Translating gives CASSREETQYF.

This clone has a handful of counts. The genes are TRBV27 and TRBJ1-5; D is unclear. This CDR3 comprises 14 residues. Germline values: CDR1 MNHEY, CDR2 SMNVEV (reference sequence). V was clipped by 4 bases and J by 0 bases, with 7 bases between them. CDR3 region: CASSSQYSNQPQHF. The CDR3 DNA is TGTGCCAGCAGTTCCCAGTATAGCAATCAGCCCCAGCATTTT.

The chain links TRBV7-2 to TRBJ1-5, with a possible D match to TRBD1 (5 bases). The CDR3 length is 15 residues. The germline V gene has CDR1 SGHTA and CDR2 FQGNSA. With 2 bases removed from V and 6 bases from J, the gap between germline ends came to 14 bases. CDR3 residues: CASSLRTGPSQPQHF. CDR3 DNA: TGTGCCAGCAGCTTAAGAACAGGCCCCAGTCAGCCCCAGCATTTT.

The J gene is TRBJ1-3, the V gene TRBV19; 8 bases align to TRBD1. V lost 1 base to trimming and J lost 1 base; unmatched junction nucleotides: 9. Germline values: CDR1 LNHDA, CDR2 SQIVND (reference sequence). CDR3 size: 18 residues. The CDR3 coding sequence is TGTGCCAGTAGTATAGCATTTCCAGGGGGCCGTTCTGGAAACACCATATATTTT. Protein product: CASSIAFPGGRSGNTIYF.

The gene calls are TRBV27 and TRBJ2-2, with D maybe TRBD2 (6 bases). Trimming left V 6 bases short and J 2 bases short, with 13 bases between. The CDR3 spans 15 residues. CDR1 MNHEY and CDR2 SMNVEV come from the germline V gene (reference sequence). The CDR3 bases are TGTGCCAGCAGCCCTGGGGGGTCCAACACCGGGGAGCTGTTTTTT. Its translation: CASSPGGSNTGELFF.

The V gene is TRBV30, the J gene TRBJ2-7, with TRBD1 matching over 10 bases. This CDR3 is 14 amino acids long. The germline V gene has CDR1 GTSNPN and CDR2 SVGIG (reference sequence). The V and J ends lost 2 bases and 5 bases, in that order; junction bases with no gene match: 6. The CDR3 region is CAWSTGTGVHEQYF. The CDR3 DNA sequence: TGTGCCTGGAGTACGGGGACAGGGGTCCACGAGCAGTACTTC.

The V gene is TRBV5-5, the J gene TRBJ2-5; D is possibly TRBD1 or TRBD2 (7 bases each). CDR3 length: 14 residues. V lost 4 bases to trimming and J lost 5 bases, with 15 bases between them. Germline V gene lookup returns CDR1 SGHKS and CDR2 YYEKEE (reference sequence). The CDR3 DNA reads TGTGCCAGCAGCATGGGAGGGGGCCGGGAGACCCAGTACTTC. It specifies CASSMGGGRETQYF.

The genes are TRBV3-1 (or the pseudogene TRBV3-2) and TRBJ2-2; D is possibly TRBD2 (6 bases). Germline CDR1 reads LGHDT; CDR2 reads YNNKEL (reference sequence). The V gene lost 3 bases and the J gene lost 6 bases, with 14 bases spanning the gap. CDR3 length: 15 amino acids. CDR3 amino acids: CASSQIWGVSGELFF. CDR3 sequence (DNA): TGTGCCAGCAGCCAGATCTGGGGGGTATCCGGGGAGCTGTTTTTT.